The next 32 T cell receptor beta chains were all read from a single sample in a study of T-cell reconstitution after alpha-beta-depleted transplantation in children. Using unique molecular identifiers, the investigators prepared the TCRbeta library. TCRdb re-called the PCR reads with MiXCR, one entry per CDR3 protein. This sample has around 800,000 distinct CDR3 sequences; roughly 16% occur once, and the top ten carry 5%. Source: PBMCs, mostly from graft donor cells, taken 360 days after TCRalphabeta/CD19-depleted stem cell transplant. These receptors all stem from a male patient younger than 18 who had a stem cell transplant for acute lymphoblastic leukemia, so the T cells may come from the graft donor.

This clonotype was seen ten or more times. The rearrangement joins TRBV5-5 to TRBJ2-3; D uncertain. The CDR3 consists of 16 residues. The germline V gene has CDR1 SGHKS and CDR2 YYEKEE (reference sequence). Trimming stripped 0 bases from V and 0 bases from J, with 11 bases between. The CDR3 region is CASSLETAPSTDTQYF. CDR3 DNA: TGTGCCAGCAGCTTGGAGACGGCCCCTAGCACAGATACGCAGTATTTT.

The chain carries TRBV29-1 and TRBJ1-5; perhaps TRBD1 as D (6 bases). From germline, CDR1 is SQVTM and CDR2 ANQGSEA. This CDR3 is built from 12 residues. The V gene lost 7 bases and the J gene lost 9 bases, with 16 bases spanning the gap. The CDR3 region has the DNA TGCAGCGGTGGGGACATCGGGAGGCCCCAGCATTTT. It specifies CSGGDIGRPQHF.

The chain carries TRBV6-2 or TRBV6-3 and TRBJ2-7; no clear D. This CDR3 has 14 amino acids. V dropped 3 bases and J dropped 2 bases, with 11 bases sitting between them. Per germline, CDR1 MNHEY and CDR2 SVGEGT. CDR3 sequence (DNA): TGTGCCAGCAGTTATGGATGGACCACCTACGAGCAGTACTTC. It is translated as CASSYGWTTYEQYF.

The chain joins TRBV10-1 to TRBJ2-1; 9 positions agree with TRBD2. The CDR3 totals 18 residues. Germline V CDR1 and CDR2: WNHNN, SYGVQD (reference sequence). Trimming took 2 bases from V and 6 from J; bases not matched to a gene: 14. CDR3 nucleotide sequence: TGCGCCAGCAGTGAGGCTCCCTTTAGCGGGAGAAGGTCCAATGAGCAGTTCTTC. Encoded protein: CASSEAPFSGRRSNEQFF.

This clonotype showed up many times. This chain connects TRBV10-3 to TRBJ2-7; tentative D call: TRBD2 (6 bases). The CDR3 sequence is 14 residues long. The V end lost 5 bases, the J end lost 3 bases, and 14 bases lay between the germline ends. Germline loops: CDR1 ENHRY, CDR2 SYGVKD. The chain's CDR3 is CAISLRDSGYEQYF. The CDR3 bases are TGTGCCATCAGTCTCCGGGACTCAGGCTACGAGCAGTACTTC.

In its sample, this clonotype was seen many times. The rearrangement joins TRBV4-2 to TRBJ2-2; D gene uncertain. The germline CDR1 and CDR2 sequences are LGHNA and YNFKEQ. The CDR3 covers 13 residues. The germline V and J ends were trimmed by 1 base and 5 bases, with 5 bases remaining between them. The CDR3 region is CASSQGRTGELFF. The CDR3 DNA follows: TGTGCCAGCAGCCAAGGCCGTACCGGGGAGCTGTTTTTT.

The chain couples TRBV10-3 to TRBJ1-3; D is ambiguous. The CDR3 length is 15 residues. V lost 2 bases to trimming and J lost 4 bases, with 12 bases between them. Germline V gene data show CDR1 as ENHRY and CDR2 as SYGVKD. The CDR3 is CAISERERAGNTIYF. The CDR3 coding sequence is TGTGCCATCAGTGAGCGGGAGCGGGCAGGAAACACCATATATTTT.

V usage is TRBV6-2 or TRBV6-3 and J usage is TRBJ2-7, with D hard to call. Germline lookup yields CDR1 MNHEY and CDR2 SVGEGT. The length of the CDR3 is 14 residues. V was clipped by 6 bases and J by 2 bases, with 14 bases between them. Here the CDR3 DNA reads TGTGCCAGCAGGAATCCTGGGGTACCCTACGAGCAGTACTTC. Protein product: CASRNPGVPYEQYF.

This clonotype was recorded a few times. The gene calls are TRBV5-1 and TRBJ1-5; D gene ambiguous. Germline loops: CDR1 SGHRS, CDR2 YFSETQ. Trimming left V 3 bases short and J 4 bases short, with 5 bases between. This CDR3 is 12 amino acids long. CDR3 amino acids: CASSWENQPQHF. The CDR3 DNA reads as TGCGCCAGCAGCTGGGAGAATCAGCCCCAGCATTTT.

This clonotype was detected a few times. The chain combines TRBV5-1 with TRBJ2-7, with 15 bases that match TRBD2. This CDR3 has 16 amino acids. After removal of 5 bases from V and 5 bases from J, the junction contained 8 bases not matched to a gene. Germline CDR1 reads SGHRS; CDR2 reads YFSETQ. CDR3 residues: CASSSGLAGGPDEQYF. DNA of the CDR3: TGCGCCAGCAGTTCCGGACTAGCGGGAGGGCCGGACGAGCAGTACTTC.

The rearrangement links TRBV4-1 to TRBJ1-5; D gene ambiguous. Germline CDR1 MGHRA, CDR2 YSYEKL. The CDR3 is made up of 14 amino acids. Between the trimmed V and J ends, which lost 1 base and 7 bases, there was a span of 11 bases. The CDR3, as DNA: TGCGCCAGCAGCCAAGTAGGTCGAGGGCAGCCCCAGCATTTT. Its protein product is CASSQVGRGQPQHF.

This clonotype was recorded a few times. The chain combines TRBV5-1 with TRBJ2-4, with TRBD2 matching 7 bases. CDR1 is SGHRS and CDR2 is YFSETQ in the germline V gene. This CDR3 spans 14 amino acids. V lost 0 bases, J lost 6 bases, and 3 bases stayed unmatched. The CDR3: CASSLDGGGNIQYF. The DNA for the CDR3 is TGCGCCAGCAGCTTGGATGGGGGGGGAAACATTCAGTACTTC.

In this sample, this clonotype turned up many times. The rearrangement links TRBV12-3 or TRBV12-4 to TRBJ2-2; tentative D call: TRBD1 (6 bases). The V end was cut by 2 bases, the J end by 6 bases, with 7 bases between. This CDR3 is 13 amino acids long. The DNA of the CDR3 is TGTGCCAGCAGTTTAAGACAGGCCGGGGAGCTGTTTTTT. Protein: CASSLRQAGELFF.

This clonotype came up a few times. The rearrangement uses TRBV27 and TRBJ2-1, with TRBD2 matching 12 bases. Germline CDR1 MNHEY, CDR2 SMNVEV (reference sequence). The CDR3 covers 15 residues. The ends lost 4 bases at V and 6 bases at J; junction bases unmatched: 4. CDR3 sequence: CASSSGLAGINEQFF. CDR3 DNA: TGTGCCAGCAGTTCAGGACTAGCGGGAATCAATGAGCAGTTCTTC.

The rearrangement uses TRBV7-2 and TRBJ2-3; D gene ambiguous. The CDR3 is made up of 14 amino acids. The germline gives CDR1 SGHTA, CDR2 FQGNSA. Trimming removed 2 bases from V and 0 bases from J, with 6 bases in between. The DNA of the CDR3 is TGTGCCAGCAGCTTAATCTCAAGCACAGATACGCAGTATTTT. Amino acids: CASSLISSTDTQYF.

This clonotype occurred a few times. The chain recombines TRBV5-1 with TRBJ2-4; 7 bases fit TRBD1. Losses at the gene ends were 0 bases for V and 0 bases for J; bases not matched to a gene: 9. CDR3 length equals 18 residues. Germline CDR1 SGHRS, CDR2 YFSETQ. CDR3 region: CASSLEGAGILAKNIQYF. CDR3 sequence (DNA): TGCGCCAGCAGCTTGGAGGGGGCAGGGATTCTAGCCAAAAACATTCAGTACTTC.

In its sample, this clonotype was seen a few times. V gene TRBV30 combines with J gene TRBJ2-1; D remains ambiguous. The V end was cut by 3 bases, the J end by 0 bases, with 15 bases between. This CDR3 comprises 16 residues. The germline gives CDR1 GTSNPN, CDR2 SVGIG (reference sequence). In nucleotides, the CDR3 is TGTGCCTGGAGGGACCCTACCTTTAACTCCTACAATGAGCAGTTCTTC. This gives the protein CAWRDPTFNSYNEQFF.

The DNA of the CDR3 is TGCGCCAGTTTCGGACAGGGGGTGGCCAAAAACATTCAGTACTTC. Protein product: CASFGQGVAKNIQYF. The chain carries TRBV10-2 and TRBJ2-4; 10 nucleotides match TRBD1. Trimming took 9 bases from V and 1 from J; bases not matched to a gene: 6. The CDR3 totals 15 residues. The germline V gene has CDR1 WSHSY and CDR2 SAAADI.

The chain has TRBV7-2 and TRBJ2-7; D is unclear. The germline gives CDR1 SGHTA, CDR2 FQGNSA. Trimming left V 5 bases short and J 5 bases short, with 19 bases between. CDR3 length: 15 residues. In DNA, the CDR3 is TGTGCCAGCAGCCTCCAAAAGACCGCCCCCGACGAGCAGTACTTC. Its translation: CASSLQKTAPDEQYF.

The chain has TRBV5-6 and TRBJ2-1; 13 bases agree with TRBD2. Germline CDR1 SGHDT, CDR2 YYEEEE. Losses at the gene ends were 4 bases for V and 10 bases for J; bases not matched to a gene: 8. This CDR3 contains 15 residues. CDR3 sequence (DNA): TGTGCCAGCAGCCCGGGACTAGCGGGACCCCGGGAGCAGTTCTTC. This gives the protein CASSPGLAGPREQFF.

The V gene is TRBV4-1, the J gene TRBJ2-2; D is possibly TRBD2 (6 bases). Germline CDR1 and CDR2: MGHRA and YSYEKL. CDR3 length: 17 residues. V was pared by 1 base and J by 0 bases, with 12 bases between. The CDR3 DNA follows: TGCGCCAGCAGCCAAGTTGGGGGGACGGCGAACACCGGGGAGCTGTTTTTT. As protein: CASSQVGGTANTGELFF.

On this clonotype: This may stem from a read error, because a much larger clone lies one nucleotide away. V gene TRBV5-1 combines with J gene TRBJ1-1; TRBD1 aligns across 8 bases. The CDR3 contains 15 residues. Germline CDR1 SGHRS, CDR2 YFSETQ. CDR3 sequence: CASSTGQGGNSEAFF. CDR3 DNA sequence: TGCGCCAGCAGCACCGGACAGGGTGGGAACTCTGAAGCTTTCTTT.

The chain employs TRBV20-1 and TRBJ2-7; TRBD1 is a possible D gene (6 bases). Germline V CDR1 and CDR2: DFQATT, SNEGSKA (reference sequence). This CDR3 comprises 13 residues. V gave up 5 bases and J gave up 2 bases, with 13 bases separating them. This CDR3 is CSAARGSPYEQYF. The CDR3 nucleotides are TGCAGTGCTGCCAGGGGTTCCCCCTACGAGCAGTACTTC.

This clonotype was seen a handful of times. The chain joins TRBV4-1 to TRBJ2-7; D unresolved. The germline V gene has CDR1 MGHRA and CDR2 YSYEKL. This CDR3 contains 18 residues. V lost 3 bases and J 4 bases, leaving 25 bases between the germline ends. CDR3: CASSHGISKPVVLYEQYF. The DNA of the CDR3 is TGCGCCAGCAGCCATGGAATTAGCAAGCCCGTTGTCCTATACGAGCAGTACTTC.

The chain couples TRBV12-3 or TRBV12-4 to TRBJ2-1, with 9 bases aligning to TRBD2. The CDR3 runs to 12 residues. V lost 4 bases and J lost 15; bases outside the gene matches: 7. The CDR3, as DNA: TGTGCCAGCAGTTCGGGACTAGCTAATCCGTTCTTC. It translates to CASSSGLANPFF.

This chain connects TRBV27 to TRBJ2-1; 8 nucleotides match TRBD2. V lost 0 bases, J lost 6 bases, and 10 bases stayed unmatched. The CDR3 spans 17 residues. Germline V gene lookup returns CDR1 MNHEY and CDR2 SMNVEV (reference sequence). The CDR3 DNA reads as TGTGCCAGCAGTTTATCCCCCAACGCAGCGGGAGCCAATGAGCAGTTCTTC. Protein: CASSLSPNAAGANEQFF.

V and J are TRBV7-3 and TRBJ2-1, with TRBD2 identical over 9 bases. This CDR3 has 16 amino acids. CDR1 and CDR2 from the germline V gene are SGHTA and FQGTGA. V shed 2 bases, J shed 8 bases, and the junction held 10 bases outside the gene matches. CDR3 sequence (DNA): TGTGCCAGCAGCTTAGACCCTAGCGGGATTATATATGAGCAGTTCTTC. The encoded protein is CASSLDPSGIIYEQFF.

The chain couples TRBV20-1 to TRBJ1-5; no clear D. Germline CDR1 is DFQATT and CDR2 is SNEGSKA (reference sequence). The CDR3 is 12 residues long. Trimming shortened V by 0 bases and J by 6 bases, and 6 bases separated the two germline ends. The CDR3 DNA reads as TGCAGTGCTAGAGATCCCGGTCAGCCCCAGCATTTT. As protein: CSARDPGQPQHF.

The V and J genes are TRBV4-1 and TRBJ1-5; perhaps TRBD1 as D (5 bases). Germline lookup yields CDR1 MGHRA and CDR2 YSYEKL. Trimming stripped 5 bases from V and 1 base from J, with 21 bases between. The CDR3 consists of 18 residues. In nucleotides, the CDR3 is TGCGCCAGCAGCTCAGAGGCAGGGACGATGGGGAGCAATCAGCCCCAGCATTTT. Translated, it gives CASSSEAGTMGSNQPQHF.

Details on this clonotype: The junction differs from germline at one of its ends, possibly a read error. This chain links TRBV20-1 with TRBJ2-1; the match to TRBD2 covers 14 bases. Germline CDR1 reads DFQATT; CDR2 reads SNEGSKA (reference sequence). The CDR3 is made up of 16 amino acids. CDR3 protein: CCASGTSGSSYNEQFF. CDR3 in DNA: TGCTGTGCTTCCGGGACTAGCGGGAGCTCCTACAATGAGCAGTTCTTC.

This clonotype was seen a few times. The V gene is TRBV20-1, the J gene TRBJ2-7; D is perhaps TRBD2 (6 bases). V was shortened by 5 bases and J by 7 bases, with 9 bases between the two germline ends. This CDR3 contains 10 residues. The germline CDR1 and CDR2 sequences are DFQATT and SNEGSKA (reference sequence). The CDR3 DNA sequence: TGCAGTGCTGGAGGGATTGAGCAGTACTTC. It specifies CSAGGIEQYF.

This clonotype appeared many times. V is TRBV29-1 and J is TRBJ2-5; 8 bases agree with TRBD2. This CDR3 contains 13 residues. Germline assignment: CDR1 SQVTM and CDR2 ANQGSEA. The V gene end was trimmed by 8 bases and the J gene end by 5 bases; junction bases not matched to a gene: 10. The DNA of the CDR3 is TGCAGCAGCTTAGCGGGATGGGGGGAGACCCAGTACTTC. Translation: CSSLAGWGETQYF.